This TCR beta chain was sequenced during a study of lymphopenia after photon versus proton radiotherapy (dated by TCRdb to the late 2010s). For the study in its entirety: The study compared the immunological effects of photon versus proton radiation therapy in patients with gastrointestinal tumors who developed high-grade lymphopenia. The roughly 20 patients in the cohort had gastrointestinal tumors, were treated with either photon or proton therapy, and subsequently developed lymphopenia. The goal of the study was to characterize the differences between the two radiation modalities in how they affect the immune system.

Library construction relied on the immunoSEQ multiplex PCR assay. T cell repertoires were profiled with deep sequencing of rearranged TCR beta loci together with multiparametric flow cytometry. As stored in TCRdb, this immuneACCESS dataset retains in-frame rearrangements with V and J assigned. A fraction of the clones does not appear; measured against another copy, unresolved V genes explain less than half of the discrepancy, and the remainder lacks a known reason. The sample has 55,000 to 75,000 clones on record, approximately 91% of them singletons. In total, the top ten clones hold 2.9% of the sample. Including cysteine and phenylalanine, the CDR3 has 15 amino acids. Just CDR3 DNA is preserved here, 45 bases in frame from base 1. The CDR1 and CDR2 encoded by the germline V gene (reference sequence) are LNHDA and SQIVND. Cut back by 4 bases and 8 bases, the V and J ends lie 20 bases apart. On the study overall, not on this receptor specifically: Relative stability during treatment was observed in proton-treated patients, whereas loss of naive T cells and TCR diversity and gain of effector/memory populations were observed in photon-treated patients. The survival association was assessed only in patients who died, and the authors presented better survival with proton therapy as a possibility rather than a demonstrated result. Among patients across the cohort who died, overall survival time showed an inverse correlation with a larger post-nadir drop in TCR diversity. After the lymphocyte count nadir, oligoclonal expansion, especially of CD8+ Temra cells, was observed in photon-treated repertoires, and the drop in diversity was driven by this expansion.

About this clone itself: Which antigen it targets is not known. No per-base quality is available; no much larger clone lies one base away.

The rearrangement combines TRBV19 with TRBJ1-2; possibly the D gene is TRBD1, per 6 matching bases. Sample: peripheral blood, taken from a patient treated with photon-based radiotherapy. This sequence originates from a woman aged 65 to 85 with pancreatic cancer. In nucleotide form, the sequence is TGTGCCAGTAGTAGTACAGGGTTGGAGTCATGGGGCTACACCTTC. This sequence encodes CASSSTGLESWGYTF. The CDR3 plus the reference TRBV19 and TRBJ1-2 genes for the other parts give the full variable domain: DGGITQSPKYLFRKEGQNVTLSCEQNLNHDAMYWYRQDPGQGLRLIYYSQIVNDFQKGDIAEGYSVSREKKESFPLTVTSAQKNPTAFYLCASSSTGLESWGYTFGSGTRLTVV.